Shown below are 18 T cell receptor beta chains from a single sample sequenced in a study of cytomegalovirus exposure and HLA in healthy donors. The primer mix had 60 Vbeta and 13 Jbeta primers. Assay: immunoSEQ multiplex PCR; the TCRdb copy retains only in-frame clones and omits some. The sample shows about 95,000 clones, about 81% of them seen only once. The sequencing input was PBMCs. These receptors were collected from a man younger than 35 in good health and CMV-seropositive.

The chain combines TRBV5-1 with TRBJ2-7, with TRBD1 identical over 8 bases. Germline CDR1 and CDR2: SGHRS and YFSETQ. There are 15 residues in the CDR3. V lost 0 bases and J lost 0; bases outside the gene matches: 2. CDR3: CASSLGDRSSYEQYF. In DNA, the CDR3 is TGCGCCAGCAGCTTGGGGGACAGGAGCTCCTACGAGCAGTACTTC.

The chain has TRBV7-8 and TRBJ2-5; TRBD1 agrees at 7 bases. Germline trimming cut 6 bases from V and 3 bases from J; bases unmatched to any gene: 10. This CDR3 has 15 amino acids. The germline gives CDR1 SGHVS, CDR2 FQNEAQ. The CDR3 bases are TGTGCCAGCAGGTCCCAGGGGACAGCAAAAGAGACCCAGTACTTC. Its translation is CASRSQGTAKETQYF.

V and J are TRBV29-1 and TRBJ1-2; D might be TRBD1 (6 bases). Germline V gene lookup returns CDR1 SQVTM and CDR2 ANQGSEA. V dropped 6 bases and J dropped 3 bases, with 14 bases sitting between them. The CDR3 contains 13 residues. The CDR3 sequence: CSVGTTGYYGYTF. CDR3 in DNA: TGCAGCGTGGGTACCACAGGGTACTATGGCTACACCTTC.

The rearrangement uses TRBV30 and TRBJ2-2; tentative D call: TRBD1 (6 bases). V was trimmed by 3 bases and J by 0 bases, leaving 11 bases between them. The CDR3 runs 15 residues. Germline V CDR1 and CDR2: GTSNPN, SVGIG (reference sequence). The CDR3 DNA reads TGTGCCTGGAGCCTAGCAGGGGCGAACACCGGGGAGCTGTTTTTT. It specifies CAWSLAGANTGELFF.

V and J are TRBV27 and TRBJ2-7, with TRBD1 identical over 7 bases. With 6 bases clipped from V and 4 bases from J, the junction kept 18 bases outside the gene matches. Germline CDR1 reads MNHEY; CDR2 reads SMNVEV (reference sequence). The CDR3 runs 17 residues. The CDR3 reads CASSSNPHTGVTYEQYF. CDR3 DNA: TGTGCCAGCAGCTCTAACCCCCATACAGGGGTCACATACGAGCAGTACTTC.

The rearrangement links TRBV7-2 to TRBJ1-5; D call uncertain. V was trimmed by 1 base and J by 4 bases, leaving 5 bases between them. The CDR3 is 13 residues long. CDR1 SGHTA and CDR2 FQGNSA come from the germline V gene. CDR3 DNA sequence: TGTGCCAGCAGCTTAGAGCGAAATCAGCCCCAGCATTTT. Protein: CASSLERNQPQHF.

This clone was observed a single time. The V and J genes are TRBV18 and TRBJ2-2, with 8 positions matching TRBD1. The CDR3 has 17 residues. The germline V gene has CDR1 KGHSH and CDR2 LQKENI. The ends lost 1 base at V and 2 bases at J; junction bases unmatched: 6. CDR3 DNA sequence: TGTGCCAGCTCACCACTCTCCGGGACAGGAAACACCGGGGAGCTGTTTTTT. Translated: CASSPLSGTGNTGELFF.

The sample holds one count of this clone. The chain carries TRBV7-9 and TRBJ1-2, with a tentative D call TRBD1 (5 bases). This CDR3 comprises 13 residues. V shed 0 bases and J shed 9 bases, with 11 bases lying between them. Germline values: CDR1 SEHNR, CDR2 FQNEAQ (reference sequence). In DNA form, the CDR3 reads TGTGCCAGCAGCTTAGCTCTAGGGGCGAGCTACACCTTC. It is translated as CASSLALGASYTF.

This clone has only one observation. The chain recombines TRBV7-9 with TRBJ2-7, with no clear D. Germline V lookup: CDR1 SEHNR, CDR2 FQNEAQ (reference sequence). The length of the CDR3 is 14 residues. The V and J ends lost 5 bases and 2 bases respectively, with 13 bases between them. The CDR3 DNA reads TGTGCCAGCAGCCACCCCGCGACACCCTACGAGCAGTACTTC. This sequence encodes CASSHPATPYEQYF.

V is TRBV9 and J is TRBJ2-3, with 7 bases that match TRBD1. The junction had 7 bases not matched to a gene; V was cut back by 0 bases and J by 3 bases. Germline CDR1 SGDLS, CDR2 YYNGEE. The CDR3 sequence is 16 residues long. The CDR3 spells CASSVGGTAMTDTQYF. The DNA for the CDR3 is TGTGCCAGCAGCGTAGGGGGGACAGCAATGACAGATACGCAGTATTTT.

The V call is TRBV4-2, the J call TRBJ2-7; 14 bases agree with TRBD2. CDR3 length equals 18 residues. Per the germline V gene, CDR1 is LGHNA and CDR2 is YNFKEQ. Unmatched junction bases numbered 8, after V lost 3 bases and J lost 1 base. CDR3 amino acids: CASSHRGLAGGSSYEQYF. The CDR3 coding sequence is TGTGCCAGCAGCCACCGCGGACTAGCGGGGGGCTCTTCCTACGAGCAGTACTTC.

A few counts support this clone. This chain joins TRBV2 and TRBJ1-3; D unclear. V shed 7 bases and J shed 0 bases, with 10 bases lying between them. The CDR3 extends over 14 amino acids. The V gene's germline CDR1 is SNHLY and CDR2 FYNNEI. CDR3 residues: CASKESNSGNTIYF. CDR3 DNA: TGTGCCAGCAAAGAGAGCAACTCTGGAAACACCATATATTTT.

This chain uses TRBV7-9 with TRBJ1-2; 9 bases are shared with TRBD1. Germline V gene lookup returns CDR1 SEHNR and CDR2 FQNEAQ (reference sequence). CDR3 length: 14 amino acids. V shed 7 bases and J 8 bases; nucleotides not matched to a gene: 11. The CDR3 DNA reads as TGTGCCAGCACATCGGCCGGGACAGGGAGGGGCTACACCTTC. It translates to CASTSAGTGRGYTF.

Here the CDR3 reads CASSSQGYGYTF. The DNA of the CDR3 is TGTGCCAGCAGTTCCCAGGGCTATGGCTACACCTTC. The rearrangement links TRBV6-5 to TRBJ1-2; tentatively, D is TRBD1 (5 bases). Germline V gene data show CDR1 as MNHEY and CDR2 as SVGAGI. This CDR3 region has 12 residues. The V end was cut by 4 bases, the J end by 4 bases, with 7 bases between.

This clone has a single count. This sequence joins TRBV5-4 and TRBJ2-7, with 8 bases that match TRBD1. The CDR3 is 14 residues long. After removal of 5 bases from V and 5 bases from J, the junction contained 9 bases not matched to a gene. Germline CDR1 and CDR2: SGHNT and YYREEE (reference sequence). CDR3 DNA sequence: TGTGCCAGCAGTAAAGGACAGGGTCAGGACGAGCAGTACTTC. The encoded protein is CASSKGQGQDEQYF. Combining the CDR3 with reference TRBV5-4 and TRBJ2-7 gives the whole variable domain ETGVTQSPTHLIKTRGQQVTLRCSSQSGHNTVSWYQQALGQGPQFIFQYYREEENGRGNFPPRFSGLQFPNYSSELNVNALELDDSALYLCASSKGQGQDEQYFGPGTRLTVT.

CDR3 region: CASSVQGVLLDEQYF. The CDR3 region has the DNA TGTGCCAGCAGCGTCCAGGGTGTCCTCCTGGACGAGCAGTACTTC. This chain connects TRBV7-9 to TRBJ2-7; possibly TRBD1 for D (5 bases). CDR1 SEHNR and CDR2 FQNEAQ come from the germline V gene (reference sequence). This CDR3 has 15 residues. The V and J ends lost 5 bases and 5 bases respectively, with 19 bases between them.

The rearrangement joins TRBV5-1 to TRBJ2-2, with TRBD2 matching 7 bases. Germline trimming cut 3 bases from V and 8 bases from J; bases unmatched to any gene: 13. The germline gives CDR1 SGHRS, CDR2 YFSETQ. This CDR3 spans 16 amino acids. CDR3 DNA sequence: TGCGCCAGCAGCTGGGAGGGAGCGTCGGTGAGAGGGGAGCTGTTTTTT. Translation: CASSWEGASVRGELFF.

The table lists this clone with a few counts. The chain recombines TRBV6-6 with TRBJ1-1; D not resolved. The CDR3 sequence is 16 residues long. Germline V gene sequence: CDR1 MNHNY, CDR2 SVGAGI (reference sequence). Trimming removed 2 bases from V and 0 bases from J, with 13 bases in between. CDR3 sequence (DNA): TGTGCCAGCAGTTACGAGGGCAGTCCCATGAACACTGAAGCTTTCTTT. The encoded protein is CASSYEGSPMNTEAFF.